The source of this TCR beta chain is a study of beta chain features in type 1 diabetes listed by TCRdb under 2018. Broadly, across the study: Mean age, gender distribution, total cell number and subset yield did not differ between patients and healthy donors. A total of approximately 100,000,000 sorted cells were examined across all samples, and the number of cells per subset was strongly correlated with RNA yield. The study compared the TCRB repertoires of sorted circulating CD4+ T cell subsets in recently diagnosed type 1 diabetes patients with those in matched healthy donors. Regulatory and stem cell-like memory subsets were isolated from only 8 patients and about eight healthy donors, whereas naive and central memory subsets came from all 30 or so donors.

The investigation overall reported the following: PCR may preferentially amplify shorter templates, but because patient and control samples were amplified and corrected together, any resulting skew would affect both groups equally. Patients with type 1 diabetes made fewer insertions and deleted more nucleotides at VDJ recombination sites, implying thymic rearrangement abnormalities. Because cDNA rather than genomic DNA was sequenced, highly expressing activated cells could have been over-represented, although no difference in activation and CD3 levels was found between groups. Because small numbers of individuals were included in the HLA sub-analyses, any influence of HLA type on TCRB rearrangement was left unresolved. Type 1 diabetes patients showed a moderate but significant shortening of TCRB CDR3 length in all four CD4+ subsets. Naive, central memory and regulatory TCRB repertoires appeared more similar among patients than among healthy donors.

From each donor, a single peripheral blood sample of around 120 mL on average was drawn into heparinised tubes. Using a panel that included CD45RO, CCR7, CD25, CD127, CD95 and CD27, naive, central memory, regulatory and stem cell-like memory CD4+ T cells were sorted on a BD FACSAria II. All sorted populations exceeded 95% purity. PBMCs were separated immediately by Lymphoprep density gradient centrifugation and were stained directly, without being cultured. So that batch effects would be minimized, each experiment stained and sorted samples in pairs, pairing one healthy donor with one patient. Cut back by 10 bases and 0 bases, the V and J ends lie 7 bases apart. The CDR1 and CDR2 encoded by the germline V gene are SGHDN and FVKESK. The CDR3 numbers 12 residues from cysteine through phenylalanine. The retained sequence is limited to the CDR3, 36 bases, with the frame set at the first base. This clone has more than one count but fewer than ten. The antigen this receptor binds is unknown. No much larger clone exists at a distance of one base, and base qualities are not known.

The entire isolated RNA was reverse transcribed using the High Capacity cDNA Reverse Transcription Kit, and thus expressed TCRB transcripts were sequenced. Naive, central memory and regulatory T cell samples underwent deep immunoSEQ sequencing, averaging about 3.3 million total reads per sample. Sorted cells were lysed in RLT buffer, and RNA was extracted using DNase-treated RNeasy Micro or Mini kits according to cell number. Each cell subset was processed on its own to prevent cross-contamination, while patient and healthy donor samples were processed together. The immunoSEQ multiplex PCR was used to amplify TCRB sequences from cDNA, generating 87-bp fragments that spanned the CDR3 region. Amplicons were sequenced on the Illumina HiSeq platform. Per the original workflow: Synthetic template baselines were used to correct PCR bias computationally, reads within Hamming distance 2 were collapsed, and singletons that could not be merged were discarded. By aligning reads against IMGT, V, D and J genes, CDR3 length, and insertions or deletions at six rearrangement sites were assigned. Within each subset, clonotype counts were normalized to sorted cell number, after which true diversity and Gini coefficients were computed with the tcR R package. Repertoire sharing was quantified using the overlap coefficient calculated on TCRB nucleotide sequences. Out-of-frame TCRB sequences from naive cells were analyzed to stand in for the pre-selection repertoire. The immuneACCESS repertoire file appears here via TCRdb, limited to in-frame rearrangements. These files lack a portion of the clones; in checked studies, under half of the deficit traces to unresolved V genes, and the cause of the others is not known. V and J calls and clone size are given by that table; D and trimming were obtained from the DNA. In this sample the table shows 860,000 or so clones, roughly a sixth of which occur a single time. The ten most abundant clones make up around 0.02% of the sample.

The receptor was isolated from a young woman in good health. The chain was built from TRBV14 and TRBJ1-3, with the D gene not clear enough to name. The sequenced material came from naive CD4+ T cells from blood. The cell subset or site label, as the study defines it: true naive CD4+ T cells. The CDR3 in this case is CATRASGNTIYF. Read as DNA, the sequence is TGTGCCACCCGGGCCTCTGGAAACACCATATATTTT.